These 32 T cell receptor beta chains came from one sample sequenced in a study of blood T cell repertoires in COVID-19. TCRdb keeps only in-frame clones here, not all; method: immunoSEQ multiplex PCR. The table includes about 170,000 clones, approximately 83% detected once. Sequenced sample: peripheral blood. These receptors were collected from an elderly woman with acute or convalescent COVID-19.

The chain couples TRBV11-2 to TRBJ1-5; the D is unclear. Germline V lookup: CDR1 SGHAT, CDR2 FQNNGV. This CDR3 contains 16 residues. Trimming took 2 bases from V and 0 from J, leaving 11 bases between them. CDR3 region: CASSLKFGDSNQPQHF. CDR3 nucleotide sequence: TGTGCCAGCAGCTTAAAGTTCGGGGATAGCAATCAGCCCCAGCATTTT.

This sequence joins TRBV5-1 and TRBJ1-2; D is undetermined. Germline V CDR1 and CDR2: SGHRS, YFSETQ. Trimming took off 1 base at V and 2 bases at J, with 9 bases between the two ends. This CDR3 region has 14 residues. The CDR3 DNA is TGCGCCAGCAGCTTGTCTGGAGGGAACTATGGCTACACCTTC. This translates into CASSLSGGNYGYTF. The complete variable domain, with remaining parts taken from reference TRBV5-1 and TRBJ1-2, reads KAGVTQTPRYLIKTRGQQVTLSCSPISGHRSVSWYQQTPGQGLQFLFEYFSETQRNKGNFPGRFSGRQFSNSRSEMNVSTLELGDSALYLCASSLSGGNYGYTFGSGTRLTVV.

J is TRBJ2-1 and V is TRBV28; 8 nucleotides align to TRBD2. The J segment lost 8 bases and the V segment lost 5 bases, leaving 11 bases of the junction unmatched. This CDR3 is 15 amino acids long. Germline values: CDR1 MDHEN, CDR2 SYDVKM. The CDR3 is CASSALSGGLDEQFF. The CDR3 DNA sequence: TGTGCCAGCAGTGCCTTAAGCGGGGGATTGGATGAGCAGTTCTTC.

Concerning this clone itself: Other DNA sequences of this sample code for an identical CDR3. This sequence joins TRBV7-2 and TRBJ1-1, with 7 positions matching TRBD1. CDR1 is SGHTA and CDR2 is FQGNSA in the germline V gene. J lost 0 bases, V lost 6 bases, and 4 bases had no gene match. This CDR3 spans 14 amino acids. The CDR3 protein is CASSLDRMNTEAFF. As DNA, the CDR3 is TGTGCCAGCAGTCTGGACAGGATGAACACTGAAGCTTTCTTT.

This clone was seen a single time. The rearrangement links TRBV27 to TRBJ1-5; the D gene is possibly TRBD1 (6 bases). V was trimmed by 4 bases and J by 0 bases, leaving 10 bases between them. The CDR3 extends over 15 amino acids. Germline loops: CDR1 MNHEY, CDR2 SMNVEV (reference sequence). The CDR3 coding sequence is TGTGCCAGCAGTTGGGGGGGCTATAGCAATCAGCCCCAGCATTTT. Protein product: CASSWGGYSNQPQHF.

The V call is TRBV9, the J call TRBJ1-1, with TRBD1 identical over 7 bases. The CDR3 consists of 13 residues. V lost 4 bases, J lost 4 bases, and 4 bases stayed unmatched. Germline lookup yields CDR1 SGDLS and CDR2 YYNGEE. CDR3 coding DNA: TGTGCCAGCAGCCAAGACAGGGTCACTGAAGCTTTCTTT. It encodes CASSQDRVTEAFF.

The chain uses TRBV5-5 and TRBJ1-5; 8 bases line up with TRBD1. The CDR3 spans 14 residues. The germline V gene has CDR1 SGHKS and CDR2 YYEKEE (reference sequence). The J segment lost 7 bases and the V segment lost 3 bases, leaving 6 bases of the junction unmatched. Here the CDR3 reads CASSSGQGGQPQHF. In DNA form, the CDR3 reads TGTGCCAGCAGCTCCGGACAGGGTGGACAGCCCCAGCATTTT.

This clone was seen a few times. The V and J genes are TRBV5-4 and TRBJ2-2, with 11 positions matching TRBD2. The CDR3 length is 17 residues. Unmatched junction bases numbered 10, after V lost 4 bases and J lost 5 bases. Per germline, CDR1 SGHNT and CDR2 YYREEE (reference sequence). CDR3 nucleotides: TGTGCCAGCAGCCCAGAACTAGCGGGAGTAGGAACCGGGGAGCTGTTTTTT. This gives the protein CASSPELAGVGTGELFF.

This chain connects TRBV4-1 to TRBJ2-3; no clear D. Germline-derived CDR1 and CDR2 are MGHRA and YSYEKL. The length of the CDR3 is 15 residues. Trimming stripped 0 bases from V and 4 bases from J, with 11 bases between. The CDR3 DNA sequence: TGCGCCAGCAGCCAAGATTCCGTGCGCGCAGATACGCAGTATTTT. This sequence encodes CASSQDSVRADTQYF.

This chain connects TRBV5-5 to TRBJ1-2; maybe TRBD1 (5 bases). Trimming left V 0 bases short and J 3 bases short, with 18 bases between. CDR3 size: 17 residues. CDR1 and CDR2 (germline): SGHKS, YYEKEE (reference sequence). The CDR3 protein is CASSLGVSRADDYGYTF. The CDR3 DNA is TGTGCCAGCAGCTTGGGAGTGTCCAGGGCTGACGACTATGGCTACACCTTC.

J is TRBJ2-3 and V is TRBV5-1; a weak D match, TRBD2 (6 bases). Germline V lookup: CDR1 SGHRS, CDR2 YFSETQ. V was clipped by 0 bases and J by 1 base, with 12 bases between them. CDR3 size: 16 residues. DNA for the CDR3: TGCGCCAGCAGCTTGGGAGGTGGGACTGGCACAGATACGCAGTATTTT. Residues: CASSLGGGTGTDTQYF.

The V gene is TRBV10-3, the J gene TRBJ1-1, with TRBD1 matching over 10 bases. Losses at the gene ends were 3 bases for V and 6 bases for J; bases not matched to a gene: 4. This CDR3 has 14 residues. Looked up from germline, CDR1 is ENHRY and CDR2 is SYGVKD. The CDR3 DNA reads TGTGCCATCAGTGAACCAGGACAGGGGGCTGAAGCTTTCTTT. Its translation is CAISEPGQGAEAFF.

V usage is TRBV5-1 and J usage is TRBJ2-3; 8 bases match TRBD1. The CDR3 spans 13 residues. CDR1 is SGHRS and CDR2 is YFSETQ in the germline V gene. J gave up 4 bases and V 4 bases, and 2 bases lay outside the gene matches. The CDR3 DNA reads TGCGCCAGCAGCCAACAGGGGGCAGATACGCAGTATTTT. This translates into CASSQQGADTQYF.

V is TRBV21-1 and J is TRBJ1-6; no check of the table's D call, TRBD1, against the DNA was made. TRBV21-1 counts as a pseudogene. This CDR3 comprises 18 residues. The CDR3 bases are TGTGCCAGCAGCATAGGACAGGGGCCCCCGGATTATAATTCACCCCTCCACTTT. This encodes CASSIGQGPPDYNSPLHF.

This clone occurred many times. Other nucleotide sequences from this sample produce the same CDR3. The CDR3 spells CASSSRGPTEAFF. DNA for the CDR3: TGTGCCAGCAGCTCTAGGGGTCCCACTGAAGCTTTCTTT. The chain employs TRBV7-9 and TRBJ1-1; D may be TRBD1 (5 bases). Looked up from germline, CDR1 is SEHNR and CDR2 is FQNEAQ (reference sequence). Trimming stripped 4 bases from V and 4 bases from J, with 10 bases between. The CDR3 runs to 13 residues. Full variable domain (rest looked up from reference TRBV7-9 and TRBJ1-1): DTGVSQNPRHKITKRGQNVTFRCDPISEHNRLYWYRQTLGQGPEFLTYFQNEAQLEKSRLLSDRFSAERPKGSFSTLEIQRTEQGDSAMYLCASSSRGPTEAFFGQGTRLTVV.

V is TRBV5-1 and J is TRBJ2-3, with 8 bases identical to TRBD2. This CDR3 is built from 17 residues. The germline V gene has CDR1 SGHRS and CDR2 YFSETQ. V lost 4 bases and J lost 2; bases outside the gene matches: 12. The CDR3 loop is CASSGGASGRPTDTQYF. CDR3 coding DNA: TGCGCCAGCAGCGGGGGGGCTAGCGGGCGACCCACAGATACGCAGTATTTT.

The chain carries TRBV7-2 and TRBJ2-5; TRBD2 aligns across 9 bases. The CDR3 has 15 residues. The V segment lost 2 bases and the J segment 5 bases; nucleotides outside the gene matches: 6. Germline loops: CDR1 SGHTA, CDR2 FQGNSA. CDR3 in DNA: TGTGCCAGCAGCTTACGGCGGGGGGGCCTGGAGACCCAGTACTTC. It is translated as CASSLRRGGLETQYF.

The J gene is TRBJ2-3, the V gene TRBV4-1; 7 bases align to TRBD1. This CDR3 has 16 residues. V was pared by 4 bases and J by 2 bases, with 9 bases of the junction left unmatched. Germline V gene lookup returns CDR1 MGHRA and CDR2 YSYEKL. As DNA, the CDR3 is TGCGCCAGCAGCCGTGAGGGACAGCTCGACACAGATACGCAGTATTTT. Its protein is CASSREGQLDTDTQYF.

V and J are TRBV9 and TRBJ1-1; D perhaps matches TRBD1 (6 bases). The V end lost 3 bases, the J end lost 5 bases, and 11 bases lay between the germline ends. Germline V gene data show CDR1 as SGDLS and CDR2 as YYNGEE. This CDR3 spans 13 amino acids. CDR3 sequence: CASSAIRGTEAFF. The CDR3 DNA follows: TGTGCCAGCAGCGCCATTAGGGGGACTGAAGCTTTCTTT. Looking up the rest from reference TRBV9 and TRBJ1-1 gives the full variable domain: DSGVTQTPKHLITATGQRVTLRCSPRSGDLSVYWYQQSLDQGLQFLIQYYNGEERAKGNILERFSAQQFPDLHSELNLSSLELGDSALYFCASSAIRGTEAFFGQGTRLTVV.

This clone has a handful of counts. This chain uses TRBV10-2 with TRBJ1-1; D gene uncertain. Trimming stripped 2 bases from V and 1 base from J, with 11 bases between. The CDR3 sequence is 15 residues long. The germline V gene has CDR1 WSHSY and CDR2 SAAADI. The CDR3 spells CASSEPGRGNTEAFF. CDR3 coding DNA: TGCGCCAGCAGTGAGCCGGGTAGAGGGAACACTGAAGCTTTCTTT.

A note on this clone: A much larger clone lies one base from this, so it may be a read error. This rearrangement joins TRBV20-1 to TRBJ1-5, with no clear D. V gave up 0 bases and J gave up 11 bases, with 8 bases separating them. The V gene's germline CDR1 is DFQATT and CDR2 SNEGSKA (reference sequence). There are 11 residues in the CDR3. The CDR3 is CSARDRRAQHF. For the CDR3, the DNA is TGCAGTGCTAGAGATAGGAGGGCCCAGCATTTT.

As to this clone: Other DNA sequences from this sample encode an identical CDR3 as well. V and J are TRBV7-2 and TRBJ2-7; the D gene is possibly TRBD1 (6 bases). V was pared by 1 base and J by 0 bases, with 10 bases between. CDR1 is SGHTA and CDR2 is FQGNSA in the germline V gene. The CDR3 is 15 amino acids. The CDR3 DNA reads TGTGCCAGCAGCTTAGTAGGGGGAAGCTCCTACGAGCAGTACTTC. This translates into CASSLVGGSSYEQYF.

The J gene is TRBJ1-1, the V gene TRBV28; unclear D gene. The CDR3 is made up of 12 amino acids. CDR1 and CDR2 from the germline V gene are MDHEN and SYDVKM. The V end was cut by 7 bases, the J end by 1 base, with 7 bases between. The CDR3 sequence is CASMSQNTEAFF. In DNA, the CDR3 is TGTGCCAGCATGAGTCAGAACACTGAAGCTTTCTTT.

At least ten counts were recorded for this clone. The V call is TRBV21-1, the J call TRBJ2-7; the tabulated D call, TRBD1, remains unverified against the DNA. TRBV21-1 is deemed a pseudogene. The CDR3 runs to 16 residues. The CDR3 coding sequence is TGTGCCAGCAGCAACCCTGGCCAGGGTCCGTCCTACGAGCAGTACTTC. Its translation: CASSNPGQGPSYEQYF.

The gene calls are TRBV30 and TRBJ1-2; no clear D. Trimming left V 0 bases short and J 11 bases short, with 16 bases between. The germline V gene has CDR1 GTSNPN and CDR2 SVGIG (reference sequence). The CDR3 has 13 amino acids. The CDR3 loop is CAWSVTGISGYTF. CDR3 nucleotides: TGTGCCTGGAGTGTAACCGGAATCTCGGGATACACCTTC. The full variable domain, its missing parts supplied by reference TRBV30 and TRBJ1-2, is SQTIHQWPATLVQPVGSPLSLECTVEGTSNPNLYWYRQAAGRGLQLLFYSVGIGQISSEVPQNLSASRPQDRQFILSSKKLLLSDSGFYLCAWSVTGISGYTFGSGTRLTVV.

The CDR3 sequence is CSVETVFTYEQYF. The CDR3 DNA reads TGCAGCGTTGAGACAGTGTTCACCTACGAGCAGTACTTC. The V gene is TRBV29-1, the J gene TRBJ2-7, with a possible D match to TRBD1 (5 bases). Looked up from germline, CDR1 is SQVTM and CDR2 is ANQGSEA. CDR3 length: 13 amino acids. V lost 3 bases and J 2 bases, leaving 11 bases between the germline ends.

A single count supports this clone. The chain links TRBV5-1 to TRBJ1-1; 8 nucleotides line up with TRBD1. The CDR3 has 16 amino acids. CDR1 is SGHRS, CDR2 YFSETQ, per germline. V lost 0 bases to trimming and J lost 0 bases; unmatched junction nucleotides: 4. The CDR3 loop reads CASSLEAGGVNTEAFF. The CDR3 nucleotides are TGCGCCAGCAGCTTGGAGGCAGGGGGCGTGAACACTGAAGCTTTCTTT.

There are a few counts of this clone. The chain combines TRBV18 with TRBJ2-2; possibly TRBD2 for D (6 bases). Germline CDR1 KGHSH, CDR2 LQKENI. V gave up 0 bases and J gave up 6 bases, with 8 bases separating them. This CDR3 has 14 residues. As DNA, the CDR3 is TGTGCCAGCTCACCACCGTGGGAGGCCGGGGAGCTGTTTTTT. Its protein is CASSPPWEAGELFF.

This sequence joins TRBV21-1 and TRBJ2-4; TRBD2 is taken as the D call from the table, unchecked against the DNA. TRBV21-1 is reported as a pseudogene. This CDR3 has 14 amino acids. In DNA form, the CDR3 reads TGTGCCAGCAGCACCGGGGATTTCGGAAACATTCAGTACTTC. Translating it yields CASSTGDFGNIQYF.

The V call is TRBV30, the J call TRBJ1-5, with unresolved D. CDR1 and CDR2 from the germline V gene are GTSNPN and SVGIG (reference sequence). CDR3 size: 15 residues. Trimming removed 1 base at V and 3 bases at J, with 13 bases between. CDR3 region: CAWSAPGRANQPQHF. The CDR3, as DNA: TGTGCCTGGAGTGCCCCCGGGAGGGCCAATCAGCCCCAGCATTTT.

For the CDR3, the DNA is TGCAGCGTTGGGTCAGGGAAAGTAGGCGGCTACACCTTC. Translation: CSVGSGKVGGYTF. The rearrangement joins TRBV29-1 to TRBJ1-2; possible D gene TRBD1, 5 bases. Per the germline V gene, CDR1 is SQVTM and CDR2 is ANQGSEA. This CDR3 region has 13 residues. V lost 4 bases, J lost 8 bases, and 17 bases lay in between.

This clone has just one count. The V gene is TRBV6-5, the J gene TRBJ1-5; 7 positions agree with TRBD1. There are 14 residues in the CDR3. V shed 6 bases and J 3 bases; nucleotides not matched to a gene: 5. Germline-derived CDR1 and CDR2 are MNHEY and SVGAGI. The CDR3 region has the DNA TGTGCCAGCAGGGCCGGACAGGCCAATCAGCCCCAGCATTTT. The encoded protein is CASRAGQANQPQHF.